This T cell receptor (beta chain) emerged from a study of CD8+ T cells in alopecia areata. The V and J ends lost 6 bases and 7 bases respectively, with 12 bases between them. Germline V gene data show CDR1 as MNHNY and CDR2 as SVGAGI (reference sequence). There are 12 residues in the CDR3. Reverse transcribed after extraction, RNA yielded cDNA as the sequencing template. Clones were sequenced by immunoSEQ multiplex PCR, and TCRdb holds only the in-frame ones, with some missing. The sample lists under 200,000 clones, roughly 65% seen once, with 0.9% to 1% in the top ten. General study findings and limits: While patients received tofacitinib, many expanded lesional clones remained present in scalp and blood. Across lesional scalp, and particularly alopecia totalis/universalis, clonality surpassed that of normal scalp.

Turning to this clone: Its specificity is not known.

Treatment specified: oral pan-JAK inhibitor, 5-10 mg twice daily. Samples from alopecia areata patients were lesional scalp punch biopsies and peripheral blood. The J gene is TRBJ1-2, the V gene TRBV6-6; a weak D match, TRBD1 (6 bases). The receptor was derived from a human donor with alopecia areata. The specimen was CD4+ T cells sorted from blood, collected at week 4, from a patient treated with tofacitinib. The CDR3 coding sequence is TGTGCCAGCAGCCTACAGGGTTCTGGCTACACCTTC. Amino acids: CASSLQGSGYTF.